This T cell receptor beta chain came from a study of CD8+ T cells in alopecia areata. It was cDNA, reverse transcribed from extracted RNA, that served as the sequencing template. Profiling relied on immunoSEQ multiplex PCR, and the TCRdb table lists in-frame clones only, not all of them. This sample has about 220,000 clones, with 50% to 70% found just once. Treatment noted: oral pan-JAK inhibitor, 5-10 mg twice daily. Per the germline V gene, CDR1 is SGHRS and CDR2 is YFSETQ. There are 15 residues in the CDR3. The germline V and J ends were trimmed by 4 bases and 7 bases, with 18 bases remaining between them.

This specimen was CD4+ T cells sorted from blood, taken at week 4, from a patient treated with tofacitinib. This rearrangement joins TRBV5-1 to TRBJ2-1; tentatively, D is TRBD1 (5 bases). The receptor comes from a human donor with alopecia areata. In DNA form, the CDR3 reads TGCGCCAGCAGCGCAGACTCCACCCAGGGTAATGAGCAGTTCTTC. Translated, it gives CASSADSTQGNEQFF.